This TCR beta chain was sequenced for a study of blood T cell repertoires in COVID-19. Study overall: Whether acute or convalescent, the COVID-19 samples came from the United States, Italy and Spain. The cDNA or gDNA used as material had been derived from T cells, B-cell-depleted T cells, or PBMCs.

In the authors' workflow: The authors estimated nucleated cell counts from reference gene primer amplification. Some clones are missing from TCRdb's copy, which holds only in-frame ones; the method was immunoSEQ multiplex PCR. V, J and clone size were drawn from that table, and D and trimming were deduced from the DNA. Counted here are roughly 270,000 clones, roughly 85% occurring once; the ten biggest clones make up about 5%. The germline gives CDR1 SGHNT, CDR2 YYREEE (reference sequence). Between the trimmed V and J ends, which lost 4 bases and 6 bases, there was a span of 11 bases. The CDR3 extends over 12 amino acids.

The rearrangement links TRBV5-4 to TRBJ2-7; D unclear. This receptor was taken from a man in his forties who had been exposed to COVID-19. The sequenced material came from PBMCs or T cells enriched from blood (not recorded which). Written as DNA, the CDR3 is TGTGCCAGCAGCCAATCTCGGAGCGAGCAGTACTTC. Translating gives CASSQSRSEQYF.